Below are 21 T cell receptor beta chains sequenced from a single sample in a study of T cells in Graves' hyperthyroidism and ophthalmopathy. Using RNA transcripts as the source, TCR beta CDR3 regions were amplified. The HTBI primer set served for first-round RT-PCR of the TCR CDR3. TCRdb called the multiplex PCR reads again in MiXCR, with one record for every CDR3 protein. The sample consists of 650,000 to 750,000 distinct CDR3 sequences, approximately 15% of them appearing once. The material sequenced was blood. All receptors come from a woman aged 18-30 years with Graves' hyperthyroidism.

This clonotype has more than one count but fewer than ten. The rearrangement joins TRBV6-4 to TRBJ1-1, with 10 bases that match TRBD1. CDR1 and CDR2 (germline): MRHNA, SNTAGT. The CDR3 loop spans 17 amino acids. Germline trimming cut 0 bases from V and 0 bases from J; bases unmatched to any gene: 4. The CDR3 nucleotides read TGTGCCAGCAGTGACTCGGAGACAGGGGGCATGAACACTGAAGCTTTCTTT. Translated: CASSDSETGGMNTEAFF.

Only a few counts were recorded for this clonotype. This chain uses TRBV20-1 with TRBJ1-2; D is ambiguous. The CDR3 is 12 amino acids. V was clipped by 7 bases and J by 4 bases, with 13 bases between them. Looked up from germline, CDR1 is DFQATT and CDR2 is SNEGSKA (reference sequence). CDR3 loop: CSEEWFCYGYTF. CDR3 sequence (DNA): TGCAGTGAGGAATGGTTTTGCTATGGCTACACCTTC.

At least ten counts were recorded for this clonotype. The chain combines TRBV6-2 or TRBV6-3 with TRBJ2-5, with a possible D match to TRBD1 (6 bases). In germline, CDR1 is MNHEY, CDR2 SVGEGT. This CDR3 region has 15 residues. V lost 4 bases to trimming and J lost 2 bases, with 14 bases between them. This CDR3 is CASSFGQSTQETQYF. The CDR3 DNA reads TGTGCCAGCAGTTTTGGACAGTCAACTCAAGAGACCCAGTACTTC.

The gene calls are TRBV20-1 and TRBJ2-2; D tentatively fits TRBD1 or TRBD2 (5 bases each). CDR3 length equals 16 residues. V gave up 5 bases and J gave up 0 bases, with 16 bases separating them. Germline V gene lookup returns CDR1 DFQATT and CDR2 SNEGSKA (reference sequence). The CDR3 nucleotides are TGCAGTGCTCAAACTTTGTGGGACCCGAACACCGGGGAGCTGTTTTTT. Protein sequence: CSAQTLWDPNTGELFF.

The chain recombines TRBV5-1 with TRBJ1-2; possible D gene TRBD1, 6 bases. Germline values: CDR1 SGHRS, CDR2 YFSETQ. V gave up 5 bases and J gave up 8 bases, with 22 bases separating them. The CDR3 is 15 residues long. The CDR3 loop is CASRSTDRSPWGYTF. The DNA of the CDR3 is TGCGCCAGCAGATCAACTGACAGGTCCCCCTGGGGCTACACCTTC.

This clonotype was detected many times. The chain is built from TRBV30 and TRBJ2-7; possibly TRBD1 for D (5 bases). This CDR3 is built from 12 residues. Germline CDR1 is GTSNPN and CDR2 is SVGIG (reference sequence). Deletions cut 0 bases from V and 6 bases from J, with 9 bases between. In DNA, the CDR3 is TGTGCCTGGAGTGTGGGGCGGCGCGAGCAGTACTTC. Amino acids: CAWSVGRREQYF. The entire variable domain, with the rest obtained from reference TRBV30 and TRBJ2-7, is as follows: SQTIHQWPATLVQPVGSPLSLECTVEGTSNPNLYWYRQAAGRGLQLLFYSVGIGQISSEVPQNLSASRPQDRQFILSSKKLLLSDSGFYLCAWSVGRREQYFGPGTRLTVT.

This clonotype has at least ten counts. The CDR3, as DNA: TGTGCCTGGAATGCGGGACCCCTGGAGCAGTACTTC. It is translated as CAWNAGPLEQYF. The gene calls are TRBV30 and TRBJ2-7; D possibly corresponds to TRBD2 (6 bases). Trimming cost V 4 bases and J 7 bases, with 14 bases left between them. The CDR3 has 12 residues. Looked up from germline, CDR1 is GTSNPN and CDR2 is SVGIG (reference sequence).

The table lists this clonotype with many counts. The V call is TRBV6-1, the J call TRBJ2-2; D perhaps matches TRBD1 (5 bases). The CDR3 is 17 residues long. The V gene's germline CDR1 is MNHNS and CDR2 SASEGT. V was cut by 6 bases and J by 0 bases, with 17 bases left in between. The CDR3 here is CASSQGVVATNTGELFF. CDR3 coding DNA: TGTGCCAGCAGCCAGGGCGTTGTAGCTACGAACACCGGGGAGCTGTTTTTT.

This clonotype was picked up a small number of times. The chain employs TRBV4-1 and TRBJ2-7, with D perhaps given as TRBD1 or TRBD2 (5 bases each). CDR3 size: 19 residues. The ends were cut back, 0 bases at V and 1 base at J, with 22 bases in the middle. Germline V gene lookup returns CDR1 MGHRA and CDR2 YSYEKL. The CDR3 coding sequence is TGCGCCAGCAGCCAAGAAGTAACAGTCCGGGGCTACAATTCCTACGAGCAGTACTTC. Its translation: CASSQEVTVRGYNSYEQYF.

This clonotype was seen ten or more times. The chain combines TRBV27 with TRBJ1-1, with 11 bases lining up with TRBD1. CDR1 is MNHEY, CDR2 SMNVEV, per germline (reference sequence). Losses at the gene ends were 6 bases for V and 11 bases for J; bases not matched to a gene: 14. The CDR3 spans 15 residues. CDR3 nucleotide sequence: TGTGCCAGCAGACCTCAAGGACAGGGGGCCGAGATGGCTTTCTTT. This translates into CASRPQGQGAEMAFF.

This clonotype came up many times. The V call is TRBV11-2, the J call TRBJ1-1; D is uncertain. Trimming took 5 bases from V and 5 from J, leaving 12 bases between them. The CDR3 is 13 amino acids. Germline CDR1 SGHAT, CDR2 FQNNGV. The CDR3 region has the DNA TGTGCCAGCAGCCCCCGTAGACCTACTGAAGCTTTCTTT. Translation gives CASSPRRPTEAFF.

This clonotype was picked up many times. This sequence joins TRBV5-1 and TRBJ1-4, with TRBD1 identical over 9 bases. Germline V CDR1 and CDR2: SGHRS, YFSETQ. J lost 7 bases, V lost 0 bases, and 10 bases had no gene match. The CDR3 is 17 amino acids. DNA for the CDR3: TGCGCCAGCAGCTTGGCCGGTGGACAGGGGAGTGTTGAAAAACTGTTTTTT. Its protein is CASSLAGGQGSVEKLFF.

This clonotype was recorded many times. The genes are TRBV7-9 and TRBJ2-7, with 7 positions matching TRBD2. The germline gives CDR1 SEHNR, CDR2 FQNEAQ (reference sequence). The CDR3 runs 15 residues. Unmatched junction bases numbered 9, after V lost 5 bases and J lost 2 bases. CDR3 bases: TGTGCCAGCAGCCCCAAGGCTAGCGGAACCTACGAGCAGTACTTC. Translation: CASSPKASGTYEQYF.

A few counts support this clonotype. The chain links TRBV7-2 to TRBJ2-2; possible D gene TRBD2, 6 bases. Germline V gene data show CDR1 as SGHTA and CDR2 as FQGNSA. The length of the CDR3 is 17 residues. Trimming cost V 2 bases and J 4 bases, with 17 bases left between them. CDR3 coding DNA: TGTGCCAGCAGCTTATCCAGTCTCGTAGCGGTCACCGGGGAGCTGTTTTTT. Protein sequence: CASSLSSLVAVTGELFF.

This clonotype appeared many times. The chain combines TRBV10-2 with TRBJ2-1, with D tentatively TRBD2 (5 bases). V lost 6 bases, J lost 4 bases, and 10 bases lay in between. Germline V CDR1 and CDR2: WSHSY, SAAADI. This CDR3 is built from 13 residues. The CDR3 DNA follows: TGCGCCAGCAGAGTGGACTCTTACAATGAGCAGTTCTTC. This gives the protein CASRVDSYNEQFF.

At least ten counts were recorded for this clonotype. The rearrangement uses TRBV5-5 and TRBJ1-1; D may be TRBD1 (5 bases). The length of the CDR3 is 14 residues. CDR1 and CDR2 from the germline V gene are SGHKS and YYEKEE (reference sequence). Trimming removed 1 base from V and 4 bases from J, with 11 bases in between. CDR3 in DNA: TGTGCCAGCAGCTTGTGGCAGGGTGCCACTGAAGCTTTCTTT. Translating it yields CASSLWQGATEAFF. The full variable domain, with the rest looked up from reference TRBV5-5 and TRBJ1-1, is DAGVTQSPTHLIKTRGQQVTLRCSPISGHKSVSWYQQVLGQGPQFIFQYYEKEERGRGNFPDRFSARQFPNYSSELNVNALLLGDSALYLCASSLWQGATEAFFGQGTRLTVV.

The sample holds a few counts of this clonotype. The chain has TRBV7-9 and TRBJ2-7, with D possibly being TRBD2 (5 bases). The germline V gene encodes CDR1 SEHNR and CDR2 FQNEAQ (reference sequence). The CDR3 has 14 amino acids. Trimming cost V 5 bases and J 0 bases, with 11 bases left between them. The CDR3 here is CASSKRRDSYEQYF. CDR3 coding DNA: TGTGCCAGCAGCAAGAGACGGGACTCCTACGAGCAGTACTTC. Using reference TRBV7-9 and TRBJ2-7 for the parts outside the CDR3, the full variable domain is DTGVSQNPRHKITKRGQNVTFRCDPISEHNRLYWYRQTLGQGPEFLTYFQNEAQLEKSRLLSDRFSAERPKGSFSTLEIQRTEQGDSAMYLCASSKRRDSYEQYFGPGTRLTVT.

The table lists this clonotype with a count of one. A much more abundant neighbour one base away suggests this may be a read error. The chain uses TRBV28 and TRBJ2-2, with 7 nucleotides matching TRBD2. The CDR3 totals 16 residues. Germline CDR1 is MDHEN and CDR2 is SYDVKM. The CDR3 coding sequence is TGTGCCAGCAGTTTACTAGCGGAGGCGAACACCGGGGGGCTGTTTTTT. This translates into CASSLLAEANTGGLFF. Using reference TRBV28 and TRBJ2-2 for the parts outside the CDR3, the full variable domain is DVKVTQSSRYLVKRTGEKVFLECVQDMDHENMFWYRQDPGLGLRLIYFSYDVKMKEKGDIPEGYSVSREKKERFSLILESASTNQTSMYLCASSLLAEANTGGLFFGEGSRLTVL.

This clonotype was seen many times. V usage is TRBV20-1 and J usage is TRBJ2-3; 10 nucleotides align to TRBD2. Germline-derived CDR1 and CDR2 are DFQATT and SNEGSKA (reference sequence). This CDR3 has 17 residues. J was trimmed by 5 bases and V by 6 bases; bases with no gene match: 17. CDR3 loop: CSAPWRRTSGPIDTQYF. CDR3 nucleotide sequence: TGCAGTGCCCCGTGGAGACGGACTAGCGGACCAATAGATACGCAGTATTTT.

This clonotype appeared many times. The chain carries TRBV2 and TRBJ1-5; 7 positions agree with TRBD1. The CDR3 totals 13 residues. Per the germline V gene, CDR1 is SNHLY and CDR2 is FYNNEI. J gave up 12 bases and V 6 bases, and 11 bases lay outside the gene matches. CDR3 residues: CASRPGGGEIQHF. CDR3 nucleotides: TGTGCCAGCAGGCCAGGGGGTGGAGAGATCCAGCATTTT. Full variable domain (remainder filled in from reference TRBV2 and TRBJ1-5): EPEVTQTPSHQVTQMGQEVILRCVPISNHLYFYWYRQILGQKVEFLVSFYNNEISEKSEIFDDQFSVERPDGSNFTLKIRSTKLEDSAMYFCASRPGGGEIQHFGDGTRLSIL.

This clonotype was picked up many times. The chain recombines TRBV5-5 with TRBJ1-1, with TRBD1 matching over 7 bases. The CDR3 runs to 14 residues. CDR1 and CDR2 (germline): SGHKS, YYEKEE (reference sequence). V trimming: 3 bases; J trimming: 1 base; junction bases outside the gene matches: 3. The CDR3 sequence: CASSSGQTNTEAFF. The CDR3 coding sequence is TGTGCCAGCAGCTCGGGACAGACGAACACTGAAGCTTTCTTT.